The 28 T cell receptor beta chains listed next were all sequenced from one sample in a study of vaccination and CD4 T cells after COVID-19. These receptors lack a known antigen. Treatment noted: approximately 9-day PBMC culture with coronavirus spike peptide pools or control peptides (ViraFEST assay). The Oncomine TCR Beta short-read assay sequenced DNA from cultured CD4+ T cells. One entry per CDR3 protein, called by TCRdb with MiXCR from the PCR reads. Of 17,000 or so distinct CDR3 sequences detected, around 30% appear once; the ten largest clones hold roughly 14%. What was sequenced was cultured CD4+ T cells from blood. The receptors were gathered from a human donor with COVID-19.

The chain combines TRBV20-1 with TRBJ2-3; D may be TRBD2 (6 bases). The CDR3 length is 15 residues. CDR1 DFQATT and CDR2 SNEGSKA come from the germline V gene (reference sequence). With 1 base removed from V and 2 bases from J, the gap between germline ends came to 13 bases. CDR3 in amino acids: CSARVSSGNTDTQYF. In DNA form, the CDR3 reads TGCAGTGCTAGAGTGAGTAGCGGAAACACAGATACGCAGTATTTT.

This rearrangement joins TRBV19 to TRBJ2-2; 12 bases align to TRBD2. This CDR3 region has 16 residues. CDR1 and CDR2 (germline): LNHDA, SQIVND (reference sequence). After removal of 3 bases from V and 5 bases from J, the junction contained 4 bases not matched to a gene. In DNA, the CDR3 is TGTGCCAGTAGTATGCCTAGCGGGGGGGCGACCGGGGAGCTGTTTTTT. As protein: CASSMPSGGATGELFF.

This clonotype came up a few times. This chain connects TRBV20-1 to TRBJ1-1; 7 nucleotides match TRBD1. Germline assignment: CDR1 DFQATT and CDR2 SNEGSKA (reference sequence). This CDR3 comprises 14 residues. V lost 2 bases to trimming and J lost 6 bases; unmatched junction nucleotides: 9. The chain's CDR3 is CSARPTGDSAEAFF. Here the CDR3 DNA reads TGCAGTGCTAGACCAACAGGGGACTCGGCTGAAGCTTTCTTT.

The chain is built from TRBV12-3 or TRBV12-4 and TRBJ2-3, with 7 positions matching TRBD1. Trimming cost V 4 bases and J 8 bases; bases outside gene matches: 6. The CDR3 has 13 residues. The CDR3 DNA sequence: TGTGCCAGCAGTTCGAGGGGGCTAAGTACGCAGTATTTT. Encoded protein: CASSSRGLSTQYF.

Points on this clonotype: Sequence at one end of the junction differs from germline and may be a read error. The J gene is TRBJ1-3, the V gene TRBV5-3; TRBD1 agrees at 7 bases. TRBV5-3 counts as an open reading frame of uncertain function. The CDR3 length is 14 residues. For the CDR3, the DNA is TGTGCCAGCAGCTGGGACAGCTCTGGAAACACCATATATTTT. This translates into CASSWDSSGNTIYF.

This clonotype has more than one count but fewer than ten. V is TRBV6-2 or TRBV6-3 and J is TRBJ2-3, with D possibly being TRBD1 (5 bases). Germline CDR1 reads MNHEY; CDR2 reads SVGEGT. CDR3 length equals 12 residues. V was pared by 4 bases and J by 11 bases, with 13 bases between. CDR3 residues: CASSSRTFKQYF. The CDR3 bases are TGTGCCAGCAGTTCCCGGACATTCAAGCAGTATTTT.

This rearrangement joins TRBV2 to TRBJ2-7; possibly TRBD2 for D (5 bases). Trimming removed 6 bases at V and 3 bases at J, with 6 bases between. Germline CDR1 is SNHLY and CDR2 is FYNNEI. The CDR3 consists of 11 residues. This chain's CDR3 is CASRDFYEQYF. The CDR3 region has the DNA TGTGCCAGCAGGGACTTCTACGAGCAGTACTTC.

The rearrangement uses TRBV6-1 and TRBJ2-3, with 10 nucleotides matching TRBD2. The length of the CDR3 is 15 residues. V trimming: 0 bases; J trimming: 4 bases; junction bases outside the gene matches: 1. The germline V gene has CDR1 MNHNS and CDR2 SASEGT. The CDR3 coding sequence is TGTGCCAGCAGTGAAGCTAGCGGGGGGCCAGATACGCAGTATTTT. This encodes CASSEASGGPDTQYF.

This clonotype came up a few times. The chain combines TRBV20-1 with TRBJ2-7, with 8 bases fitting TRBD1. CDR1 DFQATT and CDR2 SNEGSKA come from the germline V gene (reference sequence). V dropped 2 bases and J dropped 0; count of bases not matched to a gene: 15. The CDR3 has 18 residues. The CDR3 here is CSARKDGQGFLFSYEQYF. The CDR3 nucleotides are TGCAGTGCTAGAAAAGATGGACAGGGTTTTCTGTTCTCCTACGAGCAGTACTTC.

The J gene is TRBJ1-6, the V gene TRBV6-1; a weak D match, TRBD1 (5 bases). The V gene lost 8 bases and the J gene lost 3 bases, with 11 bases spanning the gap. This CDR3 has 14 amino acids. CDR1 is MNHNS and CDR2 is SASEGT in the germline V gene. CDR3 sequence reads: CASWGGNYNSPLHF. The CDR3 coding sequence is TGTGCCAGCTGGGGGGGTAACTATAATTCACCCCTCCACTTT.

The genes are TRBV7-6 and TRBJ1-6; D is unclear. The V end lost 8 bases, the J end lost 7 bases, and 21 bases lay between the germline ends. This CDR3 is built from 16 residues. Germline CDR1 and CDR2: SGHVS and FNYEAQ. CDR3 amino acids: CASGGRPSILNSPLHF. CDR3 DNA: TGTGCCAGCGGAGGCCGTCCCTCGATACTAAATTCACCCCTCCACTTT.

This clonotype showed up just a few times. The V call is TRBV6-5, the J call TRBJ2-7; possible D gene TRBD2, 6 bases. Between the trimmed V and J ends, which lost 3 bases and 3 bases, there was a span of 12 bases. The CDR3 is 14 residues long. From germline, CDR1 is MNHEY and CDR2 SVGAGI. In nucleotides, the CDR3 is TGTGCCAGCAGTTATTCCCGGGGGAACTACGAGCAGTACTTC. It yields the protein CASSYSRGNYEQYF.

This chain uses TRBV9 with TRBJ1-2, with no clear D. Germline V CDR1 and CDR2: SGDLS, YYNGEE. V shed 0 bases and J shed 4 bases, with 16 bases lying between them. The CDR3 is made up of 16 amino acids. This CDR3 is CASSVVSGINTYGYTF. The CDR3 DNA sequence: TGTGCCAGCAGCGTAGTTTCGGGTATCAACACCTATGGCTACACCTTC.

The chain joins TRBV7-2 to TRBJ1-1; D gene ambiguous. The CDR3 totals 13 residues. Germline CDR1 and CDR2: SGHTA and FQGNSA. V was clipped by 2 bases and J by 7 bases, with 11 bases between them. The chain's CDR3 is CASSLSWTVEAFF. The CDR3 DNA reads TGTGCCAGCAGCTTATCCTGGACGGTTGAAGCTTTCTTT.

This chain uses TRBV9 with TRBJ1-6, with TRBD1 matching over 8 bases. Germline V gene sequence: CDR1 SGDLS, CDR2 YYNGEE. Trimming took 2 bases from V and 10 from J; bases not matched to a gene: 5. The length of the CDR3 is 14 residues. CDR3 loop: CASSVQGANSPLHF. The CDR3 bases are TGTGCCAGCAGCGTTCAGGGGGCGAACTCACCCCTCCACTTT.

This chain uses TRBV15 with TRBJ1-1, with 12 positions matching TRBD1. Germline V gives CDR1 LNHNV, CDR2 YYDKDF (reference sequence). The CDR3 totals 17 residues. The J segment lost 1 base and the V segment lost 4 bases, leaving 7 bases of the junction unmatched. This chain's CDR3 is CATSKGTGGWKNTEAFF. For the CDR3, the DNA is TGTGCCACCAGCAAGGGGACAGGGGGCTGGAAGAACACTGAAGCTTTCTTT.

This clonotype was counted only a few times. The rearrangement links TRBV11-1 to TRBJ1-5; no firm D call. The germline CDR1 and CDR2 sequences are SGHAT and FQDESV (reference sequence). The CDR3 spans 13 residues. Trimming stripped 0 bases from V and 7 bases from J, with 7 bases between. The CDR3 region is CASSLAAEQPQHF. DNA of the CDR3: TGTGCCAGCAGCTTAGCGGCGGAACAGCCCCAGCATTTT.

The chain recombines TRBV7-2 with TRBJ1-6, with a tentative D call TRBD1 (6 bases). Trimming shortened V by 3 bases and J by 9 bases, and 15 bases separated the two germline ends. The CDR3 has 15 amino acids. Per the germline V gene, CDR1 is SGHTA and CDR2 is FQGNSA. CDR3: CASSFSRGLGSPLHF. The CDR3 DNA sequence: TGTGCCAGCAGCTTCTCCAGGGGTTTAGGTTCACCCCTCCACTTT. Drawing the rest from reference TRBV7-2 and TRBJ1-6, the complete variable domain is GAGVSQSPSNKVTEKGKDVELRCDPISGHTALYWYRQSLGQGLEFLIYFQGNSAPDKSGLPSDRFSAERTGGSVSTLTIQRTQQEDSAVYLCASSFSRGLGSPLHFGNGTRLTVT.

This clonotype showed up just a few times. The V call is TRBV21-1, the J call TRBJ2-5; the table's TRBD1 call for D was not verified on the DNA. TRBV21-1 has pseudogene status. The CDR3 runs 13 residues. Here the CDR3 reads CASGGVPGETQYF. DNA for the CDR3: TGTGCCAGCGGGGGGGTCCCAGGGGAGACCCAGTACTTC.

V gene TRBV7-3 combines with J gene TRBJ1-1, with TRBD1 matching over 9 bases. The length of the CDR3 is 15 residues. V lost 5 bases and J lost 5; bases outside the gene matches: 9. CDR1 is SGHTA and CDR2 is FQGTGA in the germline V gene. CDR3 sequence: CASSPAGTGKTEAFF. The DNA for the CDR3 is TGTGCCAGCAGCCCAGCCGGGACAGGGAAGACTGAAGCTTTCTTT.

This clonotype came up a few times. The chain is built from TRBV20-1 and TRBJ2-5; TRBD2 matches at 14 bases. Germline CDR1 is DFQATT and CDR2 is SNEGSKA (reference sequence). CDR3 length: 14 amino acids. Unmatched junction bases numbered 1, after V lost 3 bases and J lost 4 bases. The CDR3 sequence: CSARTSGGAETQYF. The CDR3 DNA reads as TGCAGTGCTAGGACTAGCGGGGGGGCAGAGACCCAGTACTTC.

The J gene is TRBJ1-1, the V gene TRBV29-1; tentative D call: TRBD1 (5 bases). The CDR3 totals 12 residues. V was cut by 8 bases and J by 2 bases, with 12 bases left in between. From germline, CDR1 is SQVTM and CDR2 ANQGSEA. Here the CDR3 reads CSINQGNTEAFF. The CDR3 nucleotides read TGCAGCATAAATCAGGGAAACACTGAAGCTTTCTTT.

This clonotype has just a few counts. This chain joins TRBV7-8 and TRBJ1-5; 7 bases are a match to TRBD1. CDR1 and CDR2 (germline): SGHVS, FQNEAQ. Trimming took 3 bases from V and 7 from J; bases not matched to a gene: 12. The CDR3 length is 16 residues. CDR3 nucleotides: TGTGCCAGCAGCTTCGCGAAGGGCAGGGGGTCGCAGCCCCAGCATTTT. Protein: CASSFAKGRGSQPQHF.

This clonotype has more than one count but fewer than ten. The chain couples TRBV18 to TRBJ2-1; 8 nucleotides line up with TRBD2. The V segment lost 4 bases and the J segment 9 bases; nucleotides outside the gene matches: 8. Germline assignment: CDR1 KGHSH and CDR2 LQKENI. This CDR3 contains 14 residues. In DNA form, the CDR3 reads TGTGCCAGCTCACTTGGCGGGGGGAGTTTTGAGCAGTTCTTC. Translation: CASSLGGGSFEQFF.

This clonotype has more than one count but fewer than ten. The CDR3 here is CASSRTGNYGYTF. Written as DNA, the CDR3 is TGTGCCAGCAGCCGGACAGGGAACTATGGCTACACCTTC. This chain joins TRBV2 and TRBJ1-2, with 8 bases aligning to TRBD1. Germline CDR1 SNHLY, CDR2 FYNNEI. The CDR3 loop spans 13 amino acids. V lost 6 bases and J lost 2; bases outside the gene matches: 2. The whole variable domain, filled in from reference TRBV2 and TRBJ1-2, reads EPEVTQTPSHQVTQMGQEVILRCVPISNHLYFYWYRQILGQKVEFLVSFYNNEISEKSEIFDDQFSVERPDGSNFTLKIRSTKLEDSAMYFCASSRTGNYGYTFGSGTRLTVV.

The genes are TRBV5-4 and TRBJ1-6; 7 bases match TRBD1. V gave up 0 bases and J gave up 7 bases; unmatched junction bases: 4. The CDR3 spans 15 residues. Germline V gives CDR1 SGHNT, CDR2 YYREEE (reference sequence). CDR3: CASSLGDRANSPLHF. The CDR3 DNA reads TGTGCCAGCAGCTTGGGAGACAGGGCAAATTCACCCCTCCACTTT.

This clonotype has just a few counts. This chain links TRBV11-3 with TRBJ1-1; D is undetermined. Germline lookup yields CDR1 SGHNT and CDR2 YENEEA. With 5 bases removed from V and 0 bases from J, the gap between germline ends came to 4 bases. This CDR3 contains 12 residues. CDR3 nucleotide sequence: TGTGCCAGCAGCCCAGTGAACACTGAAGCTTTCTTT. Translated: CASSPVNTEAFF.

This clonotype was seen more than once but under ten times. The chain joins TRBV11-2 to TRBJ2-2, with D perhaps matching TRBD2 (5 bases). The CDR3 loop spans 13 amino acids. Trimming took 6 bases from V and 7 from J, leaving 12 bases between them. Germline CDR1 SGHAT, CDR2 FQNNGV. The CDR3 region is CASSRSRDGELFF. The CDR3 DNA follows: TGTGCCAGCAGTCGTAGTCGGGACGGGGAGCTGTTTTTT.